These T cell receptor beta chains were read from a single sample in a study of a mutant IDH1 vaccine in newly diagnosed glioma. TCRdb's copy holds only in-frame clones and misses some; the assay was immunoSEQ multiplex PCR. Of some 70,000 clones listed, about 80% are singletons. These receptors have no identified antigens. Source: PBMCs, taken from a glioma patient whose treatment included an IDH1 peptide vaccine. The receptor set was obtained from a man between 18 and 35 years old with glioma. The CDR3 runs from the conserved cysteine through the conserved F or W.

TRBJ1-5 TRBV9 CASSAFHGDSNQPQHF
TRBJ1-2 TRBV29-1 CSVVRGPLWGYTF
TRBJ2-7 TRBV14 CASSQDRDRVYEQYF
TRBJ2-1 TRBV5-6 CASSPGTSNEQFF
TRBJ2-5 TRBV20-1 CSATWETQYF
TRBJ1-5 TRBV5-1 CASSLMQGIQPQHF
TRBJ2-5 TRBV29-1 CSVDVRGPAETQYF
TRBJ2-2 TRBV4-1 CASSIMELAGAPGELFF
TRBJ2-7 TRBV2 CASFPGTTYEQYF
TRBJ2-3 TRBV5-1 CASSQSWGQGADTQYF
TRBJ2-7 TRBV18 CASSQGSGSSYEQYF
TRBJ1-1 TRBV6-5 CASSYGGNTEAFF
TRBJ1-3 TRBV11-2 CASSPWDPVSGNTIYF
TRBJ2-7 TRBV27 CASSSETSGRVDEQYF
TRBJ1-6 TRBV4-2 CASSFEDGYNSPLHF
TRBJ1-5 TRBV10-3 CAISARGGESNQPQHF
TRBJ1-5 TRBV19 CASSSRVNQPQHF
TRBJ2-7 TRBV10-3 CAISDVTEQYF
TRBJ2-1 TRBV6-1 CASTTVPNNYNEQFF
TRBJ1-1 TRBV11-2 CASSSAPQEGYTEAFF
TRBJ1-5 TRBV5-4 CASSFGGVDQPQHF
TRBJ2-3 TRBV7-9 CASNPSTSTDTQYF
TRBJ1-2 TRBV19 CASSTPGQEFYGYTF
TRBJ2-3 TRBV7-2 CASSSTREADTQYF
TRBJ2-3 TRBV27 CASSGMTDGGLTDTQYF
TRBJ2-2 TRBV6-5 CASSFSGLAPTGELFF
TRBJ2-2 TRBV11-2 CASIPRATRKGTGELFF
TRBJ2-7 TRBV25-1 CASSVPGQGNEQYF
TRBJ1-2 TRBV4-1 CASSLMGQGMVTNYGYTF
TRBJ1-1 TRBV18 CASSPDRGLAFF
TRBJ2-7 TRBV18 CASSPQSTYPGLGEQYF
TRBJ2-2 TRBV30 CAWSVQGVGTGELFF
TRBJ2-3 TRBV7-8 CASSINRGQDTQYF
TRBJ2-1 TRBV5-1 CASSLDGSSYNEQFF
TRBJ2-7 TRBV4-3 CASSQAVLGDYEQYF
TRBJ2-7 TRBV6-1 CASSERGGLAGREQYF
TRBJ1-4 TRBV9 CASSVGGAATNEKLFF
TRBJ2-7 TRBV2 CASKSSGSSYEQYF
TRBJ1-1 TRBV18 CASSPDSRNTEAFF
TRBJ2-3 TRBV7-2 CASSWKGDTQYF
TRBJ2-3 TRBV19 CASSIRTLADTQYF
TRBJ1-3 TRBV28 CASSYRKGRGSGNTIYF
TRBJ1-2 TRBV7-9 CASSPRGAHGYTF
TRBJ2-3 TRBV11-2 CASSLVGRGTDTQYF
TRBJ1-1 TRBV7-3 CASSQRDVYTEAFF
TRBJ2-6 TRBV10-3 CAISRGGLGSGANVLTF
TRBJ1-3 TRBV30 CAWMGEGRVANTIYF
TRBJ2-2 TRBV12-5 CASGRQNGELFF
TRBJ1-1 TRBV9 CASSVDPEGDTEAFF
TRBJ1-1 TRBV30 CACLGVPRVTAFF
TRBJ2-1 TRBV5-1 CASSLFAGGPNEQFF
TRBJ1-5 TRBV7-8 CASTTQRLSNQPQHF
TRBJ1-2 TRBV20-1 CSASTGAGYTF
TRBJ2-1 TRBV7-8 CASSLGLAGEGEQFF
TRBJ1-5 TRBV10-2 CASSVGQVQPQHF
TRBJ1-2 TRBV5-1 CASSQGQGYSYGYTF